These 14 T cell receptor beta chains share one sample of origin, sequenced in a study of T cells in Graves' hyperthyroidism and ophthalmopathy. Amplification targeted TCR beta CDR3 regions from RNA transcripts. First-round RT-PCR with HTBI primers amplified the TCR CDR3 region. TCRdb analysed the multiplex PCR reads with MiXCR anew, one entry per CDR3 protein. Counted here are about 640,000 distinct CDR3 sequences, roughly 20% occurring once; the ten biggest clones make up 34%. The specimen sequenced was blood. Source of these receptors: a man aged 30-40 years with Graves' ophthalmopathy.

The chain employs TRBV2 and TRBJ2-3; TRBD1 aligns across 8 bases. Germline V gene data show CDR1 as SNHLY and CDR2 as FYNNEI. CDR3 length equals 14 residues. V was pared by 10 bases and J by 1 base, with 7 bases of the junction left unmatched. The CDR3 here is CAIQGVLGTDTQYF. The CDR3 DNA reads as TGTGCCATACAGGGGGTATTAGGCACAGATACGCAGTATTTT. The full variable domain, its missing parts supplied by reference TRBV2 and TRBJ2-3, is EPEVTQTPSHQVTQMGQEVILRCVPISNHLYFYWYRQILGQKVEFLVSFYNNEISEKSEIFDDQFSVERPDGSNFTLKIRSTKLEDSAMYFCAIQGVLGTDTQYFGPGTRLTVL.

This clonotype was detected only a few times. J is TRBJ2-1 and V is TRBV2; D possibly uses TRBD1 or TRBD2 (5 bases each). The CDR3 spans 15 residues. CDR1 is SNHLY, CDR2 FYNNEI, per germline. V lost 2 bases and J lost 7, with 15 bases in between. The CDR3 protein is CASSETYGTLNEQFF. DNA of the CDR3: TGTGCCAGCAGTGAAACCTACGGGACCCTTAATGAGCAGTTCTTC.

Concerning this clonotype itself: This may stem from a read error, because a much larger clone lies one nucleotide away. This chain joins TRBV2 and TRBJ2-7; TRBD1 matches at 12 bases. Germline V gene lookup returns CDR1 SNHLY and CDR2 FYNNEI. The CDR3 spans 14 residues. The CDR3 DNA reads TGTGCCAGCAGTCCCGGGACAGGGGGCCTCGAGCAGCACTTC. This codes for CASSPGTGGLEQHF.

The gene calls are TRBV19 and TRBJ2-5; a weak D match, TRBD1 (6 bases). V lost 5 bases to trimming and J lost 13 bases, with 20 bases between them. The CDR3 totals 13 residues. Germline CDR1 is LNHDA and CDR2 is SQIVND (reference sequence). CDR3 in amino acids: CASSAIHPGTLYF. CDR3 in DNA: TGTGCCAGTAGTGCAATTCACCCGGGGACATTGTACTTC.

This clonotype was recorded at least ten times. The chain is built from TRBV20-1 and TRBJ2-7; possibly TRBD2 for D (5 bases). CDR3 length: 13 amino acids. V was trimmed by 3 bases and J by 3 bases, leaving 12 bases between them. Germline V gives CDR1 DFQATT, CDR2 SNEGSKA (reference sequence). CDR3 DNA: TGCAGTGCTAGGACTAACGGTGGCTACGAGCAGTACTTC. This translates into CSARTNGGYEQYF.

This clonotype was counted only a few times. V gene TRBV30 combines with J gene TRBJ2-3, with 9 bases that match TRBD2. Losses at the gene ends were 5 bases for V and 3 bases for J; bases not matched to a gene: 3. The germline V gene has CDR1 GTSNPN and CDR2 SVGIG (reference sequence). The CDR3 runs to 13 residues. CDR3 amino acids: CAWAGLATDTQYF. The DNA for the CDR3 is TGTGCCTGGGCGGGACTAGCAACAGATACGCAGTATTTT.

V is TRBV4-2 and J is TRBJ2-5; tentative D call: TRBD2 (6 bases). The length of the CDR3 is 17 residues. The ends were cut back, 0 bases at V and 1 base at J, with 15 bases in the middle. In germline, CDR1 is LGHNA, CDR2 YNFKEQ. In DNA form, the CDR3 reads TGTGCCAGCAGCCAAGAACACTCGGGACTCTTCCAAGAGACCCAGTACTTC. Its protein is CASSQEHSGLFQETQYF.

This clonotype was counted only a few times. The chain recombines TRBV7-9 with TRBJ1-2; 8 nucleotides match TRBD1. Germline CDR1 reads SEHNR; CDR2 reads FQNEAQ (reference sequence). V lost 3 bases and J lost 8; bases outside the gene matches: 11. The CDR3 spans 15 residues. The chain's CDR3 is CASSFQGATMEGYTF. As DNA, the CDR3 is TGTGCCAGCAGCTTTCAGGGGGCGACGATGGAAGGCTACACCTTC.

This clonotype was detected only a few times. This chain joins TRBV24-1 and TRBJ2-1; D might be TRBD1 (5 bases). The V gene lost 0 bases and the J gene lost 6 bases, with 14 bases spanning the gap. This CDR3 has 16 residues. Germline V lookup: CDR1 KGHDR, CDR2 SFDVKD. The CDR3 DNA reads TGTGCCACCAGTGATTTGAGGGGATTGGGATGCAATGAGCAGTTCTTC. Its protein product is CATSDLRGLGCNEQFF.

This clonotype turned up a few times. The chain is built from TRBV10-3 and TRBJ2-1, with TRBD2 as a possible D gene (6 bases). The CDR3 is 14 residues long. Trimming cost V 3 bases and J 7 bases, with 13 bases left between them. From germline, CDR1 is ENHRY and CDR2 SYGVKD. The CDR3 DNA follows: TGTGCCATCAGTGATAGCGGTAGTGGGAATGAGCAGTTCTTC. This codes for CAISDSGSGNEQFF.

This clonotype has ten or more counts. This sequence joins TRBV2 and TRBJ2-1; 10 bases match TRBD1. CDR3 length: 15 residues. The germline V gene has CDR1 SNHLY and CDR2 FYNNEI. With V trimmed by 6 bases and J by 8 bases, 10 bases remained unmatched. CDR3 nucleotides: TGTGCCAGCAGAGCCGGGACAGGGGTTTGGGATGAGCAGTTCTTC. The encoded protein is CASRAGTGVWDEQFF. Looking up the rest from reference TRBV2 and TRBJ2-1 gives the full variable domain: EPEVTQTPSHQVTQMGQEVILRCVPISNHLYFYWYRQILGQKVEFLVSFYNNEISEKSEIFDDQFSVERPDGSNFTLKIRSTKLEDSAMYFCASRAGTGVWDEQFFGPGTRLTVL.

V is TRBV4-1 and J is TRBJ1-3; tentatively, D is TRBD1 (5 bases). The CDR3 consists of 15 residues. Germline values: CDR1 MGHRA, CDR2 YSYEKL. The V end lost 3 bases, the J end lost 5 bases, and 14 bases lay between the germline ends. The CDR3 nucleotides read TGCGCCAGCAGCCAGGCCGCGGGGCCTAGAAACACCATATATTTT. As protein: CASSQAAGPRNTIYF.

The chain has TRBV7-8 and TRBJ1-1; no firm D call. V was clipped by 1 base and J by 2 bases, with 8 bases between them. The CDR3 contains 14 residues. Germline V gene lookup returns CDR1 SGHVS and CDR2 FQNEAQ. CDR3 sequence reads: CASSLVETNTEAFF. CDR3 in DNA: TGTGCCAGCAGCTTAGTAGAAACCAACACTGAAGCTTTCTTT.

V and J are TRBV28 and TRBJ2-7, with TRBD1 matching over 12 bases. In germline, CDR1 is MDHEN, CDR2 SYDVKM. Trimming took 8 bases from V and 6 from J; bases not matched to a gene: 8. This CDR3 is built from 14 residues. CDR3 loop: CASGWGTGGVEQYF. The CDR3 DNA sequence: TGTGCCAGCGGATGGGGGACAGGGGGCGTCGAGCAGTACTTC. Full variable domain (rest looked up from reference TRBV28 and TRBJ2-7): DVKVTQSSRYLVKRTGEKVFLECVQDMDHENMFWYRQDPGLGLRLIYFSYDVKMKEKGDIPEGYSVSREKKERFSLILESASTNQTSMYLCASGWGTGGVEQYFGPGTRLTVT.